This entry lists 32 T cell receptor beta chains sequenced from one sample in a study of PD-1 blockade in classical Hodgkin lymphoma. Time point here: cycle 4 day 1 (C4D1), after more than 5 weeks of nivolumab. Every one of the patients relapsed after autologous stem cell transplantation (brentuximab vedotin exposure was variable). Method: immunoSEQ multiplex PCR; TCRdb's copy keeps in-frame clones and lacks some. The sample contains over 85,000 clones, about 92% of which appear only once. Sample: peripheral blood mononuclear cells (PBMCs), taken before the fourth cycle of nivolumab. All receptors derive from a human donor with classical Hodgkin lymphoma.

This sequence joins TRBV27 and TRBJ1-1; D is uncertain. The germline gives CDR1 MNHEY, CDR2 SMNVEV (reference sequence). The CDR3 runs to 14 residues. V was shortened by 5 bases and J by 0 bases, with 10 bases between the two germline ends. The CDR3 sequence: CASSPRRMNTEAFF. CDR3 DNA sequence: TGTGCCAGCAGTCCCCGAAGGATGAACACTGAAGCTTTCTTT.

This rearrangement joins TRBV2 to TRBJ2-7; 7 bases are shared with TRBD1. The V and J ends lost 2 bases and 2 bases, in that order; junction bases with no gene match: 24. CDR1 and CDR2 from the germline V gene are SNHLY and FYNNEI. The length of the CDR3 is 21 residues. The CDR3: CASSERTGYGADLGKAYEQYF. The CDR3 region has the DNA TGTGCCAGCAGTGAACGGACAGGATACGGGGCGGATCTCGGGAAGGCCTACGAGCAGTACTTC.

The chain recombines TRBV5-1 with TRBJ2-7, with D unclear. Trimming left V 3 bases short and J 4 bases short, with 5 bases between. The CDR3 length is 11 residues. Germline CDR1 and CDR2: SGHRS and YFSETQ. In DNA form, the CDR3 reads TGCGCCAGCAGCTCGACTTACGAGCAGTACTTC. As protein: CASSSTYEQYF. Drawing the rest from reference TRBV5-1 and TRBJ2-7, the complete variable domain is KAGVTQTPRYLIKTRGQQVTLSCSPISGHRSVSWYQQTPGQGLQFLFEYFSETQRNKGNFPGRFSGRQFSNSRSEMNVSTLELGDSALYLCASSSTYEQYFGPGTRLTVT.

V and J are TRBV9 and TRBJ1-2, with D maybe TRBD1 (6 bases). The CDR3 loop spans 14 amino acids. Trimming took 3 bases from V and 0 from J, leaving 9 bases between them. Germline values: CDR1 SGDLS, CDR2 YYNGEE. CDR3 bases: TGTGCCAGCAGCGGCAGGGGAGCTAACTATGGCTACACCTTC. Its translation: CASSGRGANYGYTF. Together with reference TRBV9 and TRBJ1-2, the CDR3 gives the full variable domain: DSGVTQTPKHLITATGQRVTLRCSPRSGDLSVYWYQQSLDQGLQFLIQYYNGEERAKGNILERFSAQQFPDLHSELNLSSLELGDSALYFCASSGRGANYGYTFGSGTRLTVV.

V usage is TRBV6-6 and J usage is TRBJ1-1; D is perhaps TRBD1 (5 bases). The V gene lost 6 bases and the J gene lost 3 bases, with 17 bases spanning the gap. This CDR3 comprises 15 residues. Germline CDR1 and CDR2: MNHNY and SVGAGI (reference sequence). The CDR3 sequence: CASSNQGRGDTEAFF. Written as DNA, the CDR3 is TGTGCCAGCAGCAACCAGGGTCGCGGCGACACTGAAGCTTTCTTT.

The chain couples TRBV30 to TRBJ2-7; D is unclear. The V gene's germline CDR1 is GTSNPN and CDR2 SVGIG (reference sequence). This CDR3 contains 12 residues. The ends were cut back, 0 bases at V and 3 bases at J, with 6 bases in the middle. The CDR3 loop reads CAWSVTGYEQYF. CDR3 DNA sequence: TGTGCCTGGAGTGTGACCGGCTACGAGCAGTACTTC.

The gene calls are TRBV5-6 and TRBJ1-5, with 10 bases fitting TRBD1. From germline, CDR1 is SGHDT and CDR2 YYEEEE. The CDR3 covers 13 residues. J lost 11 bases, V lost 4 bases, and 6 bases had no gene match. The CDR3 nucleotides are TGTGCCAGCAGCGCAGGACAGGGGGTAGCCCAGCATTTT. Translating it yields CASSAGQGVAQHF.

The chain recombines TRBV7-8 with TRBJ2-3; 8 nucleotides match TRBD2. J was trimmed by 3 bases and V by 3 bases; bases with no gene match: 8. There are 16 residues in the CDR3. The germline CDR1 and CDR2 sequences are SGHVS and FQNEAQ. The DNA for the CDR3 is TGTGCCAGCAGCTTCATAGCGGGAATAAGGACAGATACGCAGTATTTT. Its translation is CASSFIAGIRTDTQYF.

The chain uses TRBV5-1 and TRBJ2-4; 7 bases map to TRBD2. CDR3 length equals 15 residues. J was trimmed by 7 bases and V by 4 bases; bases with no gene match: 11. Germline lookup yields CDR1 SGHRS and CDR2 YFSETQ. For the CDR3, the DNA is TGCGCCAGCAGCCTTCCCGGCGGGAGTAAGAACATTCAGTACTTC. This encodes CASSLPGGSKNIQYF.

The V call is TRBV6-5, the J call TRBJ2-7, with 8 nucleotides matching TRBD2. Germline CDR1 is MNHEY and CDR2 is SVGAGI. J was trimmed by 4 bases and V by 4 bases; bases with no gene match: 6. The CDR3 spans 14 residues. In DNA form, the CDR3 reads TGTGCCAGCAGTTTTCAGCGGGGGATTTACGAGCAGTACTTC. The encoded protein is CASSFQRGIYEQYF.

V usage is TRBV28 and J usage is TRBJ2-3; D might be TRBD1 (6 bases). The CDR3 contains 17 residues. Trimming shortened V by 3 bases and J by 1 base, and 17 bases separated the two germline ends. Germline loops: CDR1 MDHEN, CDR2 SYDVKM. The CDR3 region is CASSFLTGTPGTDTQYF. The CDR3 DNA reads as TGTGCCAGCAGTTTCCTAACCGGGACACCGGGCACAGATACGCAGTATTTT.

This chain connects TRBV5-1 to TRBJ2-2; TRBD1 matches at 8 bases. CDR1 is SGHRS and CDR2 is YFSETQ in the germline V gene. The CDR3 has 15 amino acids. The V and J ends lost 0 bases and 4 bases, in that order; junction bases with no gene match: 2. This CDR3 is CASSLATGGTGELFF. CDR3 coding DNA: TGCGCCAGCAGCTTGGCAACAGGGGGCACCGGGGAGCTGTTTTTT.

The CDR3 nucleotides are TGTGCCAGCAGTTTAATCACCGTCGACCGTAACTATGGCTACACCTTC. Its protein is CASSLITVDRNYGYTF. The chain combines TRBV28 with TRBJ1-2; D is uncertain. In germline, CDR1 is MDHEN, CDR2 SYDVKM. The V end was cut by 2 bases, the J end by 1 base, with 14 bases between. The CDR3 sequence is 16 residues long.

This clone was picked up one time. The CDR3: CASRRGLVANEQFF. The DNA of the CDR3 is TGTGCCAGCAGGCGCGGACTAGTCGCCAATGAGCAGTTCTTC. The chain joins TRBV27 to TRBJ2-1; TRBD2 matches at 7 bases. Per germline, CDR1 MNHEY and CDR2 SMNVEV (reference sequence). CDR3 length: 14 amino acids. With 6 bases clipped from V and 6 bases from J, the junction kept 8 bases outside the gene matches.

This clone was seen just once. The rearrangement links TRBV7-9 to TRBJ2-2; D might be TRBD1 (5 bases). Trimming cost V 1 base and J 3 bases, with 9 bases left between them. Germline CDR1 and CDR2: SEHNR and FQNEAQ (reference sequence). This CDR3 is 15 amino acids long. In DNA form, the CDR3 reads TGTGCCAGCAGCTTAGTTCAGGGCCACACCGGGGAGCTGTTTTTT. This sequence encodes CASSLVQGHTGELFF.

The rearrangement joins TRBV27 to TRBJ2-3; perhaps TRBD2 as D (6 bases). V was trimmed by 4 bases and J by 1 base, leaving 12 bases between them. From germline, CDR1 is MNHEY and CDR2 SMNVEV (reference sequence). The CDR3 is 15 amino acids. In nucleotides, the CDR3 is TGTGCCAGCAGTTCCAGTTTAGCGGGCACAGATACGCAGTATTTT. Residues: CASSSSLAGTDTQYF.

This rearrangement joins TRBV5-1 to TRBJ2-6; the D is unclear. Germline-derived CDR1 and CDR2 are SGHRS and YFSETQ. V shed 0 bases and J shed 0 bases, with 7 bases lying between them. The CDR3 contains 16 residues. The CDR3 protein is CASSLEPISGANVLTF. In nucleotides, the CDR3 is TGCGCCAGCAGCTTGGAACCGATCTCTGGGGCCAACGTCCTGACTTTC. The full variable domain, in which reference TRBV5-1 and TRBJ2-6 provide the parts outside the CDR3, is KAGVTQTPRYLIKTRGQQVTLSCSPISGHRSVSWYQQTPGQGLQFLFEYFSETQRNKGNFPGRFSGRQFSNSRSEMNVSTLELGDSALYLCASSLEPISGANVLTFGAGSRLTVL.

The V and J genes are TRBV7-9 and TRBJ2-1; 10 bases fit TRBD2. V gave up 4 bases and J gave up 6 bases; unmatched junction bases: 6. The CDR3 runs 15 residues. Looked up from germline, CDR1 is SEHNR and CDR2 is FQNEAQ (reference sequence). Here the CDR3 reads CASSSEQREGNEQFF. DNA of the CDR3: TGTGCCAGCAGCTCCGAGCAGCGGGAGGGCAATGAGCAGTTCTTC. Variable domain in full (rest from reference TRBV7-9 and TRBJ2-1): DTGVSQNPRHKITKRGQNVTFRCDPISEHNRLYWYRQTLGQGPEFLTYFQNEAQLEKSRLLSDRFSAERPKGSFSTLEIQRTEQGDSAMYLCASSSEQREGNEQFFGPGTRLTVL.

The V call is TRBV27, the J call TRBJ2-1, with 11 bases matching TRBD1. Unmatched junction bases numbered 4, after V lost 6 bases and J lost 6 bases. Germline-derived CDR1 and CDR2 are MNHEY and SMNVEV (reference sequence). This CDR3 region has 14 residues. The CDR3 loop is CASSYGTGGNEQFF. CDR3 DNA: TGTGCCAGCAGCTACGGGACAGGGGGCAATGAGCAGTTCTTC.

This clone was recorded once. This rearrangement joins TRBV10-2 to TRBJ2-3, with a possible D match to TRBD1 (5 bases). Germline V lookup: CDR1 WSHSY, CDR2 SAAADI. V was cut by 0 bases and J by 2 bases, with 12 bases left in between. This CDR3 contains 16 residues. CDR3 nucleotide sequence: TGCGCCAGCAGTGAGTCGCTTGTAGGGGACACAGATACGCAGTATTTT. This gives the protein CASSESLVGDTDTQYF.

The chain joins TRBV2 to TRBJ2-2; unclear D gene. The CDR3 sequence is 13 residues long. V was pared by 3 bases and J by 5 bases, with 7 bases between. Germline V gene sequence: CDR1 SNHLY, CDR2 FYNNEI. Written as DNA, the CDR3 is TGTGCCAGCAGTGACGGCACTACCGGGGAGCTGTTTTTT. It codes for CASSDGTTGELFF.

This rearrangement joins TRBV14 to TRBJ2-1, with no clear D. Trimming removed 4 bases from V and 4 bases from J, with 5 bases in between. Germline loops: CDR1 SGHDN, CDR2 FVKESK. This CDR3 has 12 residues. In nucleotides, the CDR3 is TGTGCCAGCAGCCCTCGGTACAATGAGCAGTTCTTC. It encodes CASSPRYNEQFF.

The chain recombines TRBV6-5 with TRBJ1-4; no clear D. This CDR3 has 11 residues. Trimming shortened V by 8 bases and J by 4 bases, and 5 bases separated the two germline ends. Germline V gives CDR1 MNHEY, CDR2 SVGAGI. CDR3 sequence: CASGRNEKLFF. The DNA for the CDR3 is TGTGCCAGCGGGCGTAATGAAAAACTGTTTTTT.

The chain uses TRBV19 and TRBJ2-6, with D perhaps matching TRBD2 (5 bases). V was cut by 9 bases and J by 2 bases, with 20 bases left in between. Germline values: CDR1 LNHDA, CDR2 SQIVND (reference sequence). CDR3 size: 17 residues. DNA of the CDR3: TGTGCCAGCCAGACCCCGGGGAGATTCGCTGGGGCCAACGTCCTGACTTTC. Translation gives CASQTPGRFAGANVLTF.

V is TRBV5-1 and J is TRBJ2-7, with 13 bases lining up with TRBD2. J was trimmed by 6 bases and V by 5 bases; bases with no gene match: 5. Germline V gives CDR1 SGHRS, CDR2 YFSETQ. The CDR3 consists of 14 residues. CDR3 nucleotide sequence: TGCGCCAGCAGGGGGACTAGCGGGACCGGCGAGCAGTACTTC. Amino acids: CASRGTSGTGEQYF.

The rearrangement joins TRBV11-3 to TRBJ2-7; tentatively, D is TRBD1 (5 bases). Trimming shortened V by 2 bases and J by 2 bases, and 13 bases separated the two germline ends. This CDR3 contains 15 residues. Germline CDR1 and CDR2: SGHNT and YENEEA. CDR3 region: CASSLNAGPTYEQYF. CDR3 nucleotides: TGTGCCAGCAGCTTAAACGCAGGGCCCACCTACGAGCAGTACTTC.

V and J are TRBV30 and TRBJ2-7; tentative D call: TRBD1 (6 bases). The germline CDR1 and CDR2 sequences are GTSNPN and SVGIG (reference sequence). V lost 4 bases and J 0 bases, leaving 13 bases between the germline ends. The CDR3 has 14 amino acids. The CDR3 bases are TGTGCCTGGACCCGACAGGTGCGCTCCTACGAGCAGTACTTC. Amino acid sequence: CAWTRQVRSYEQYF.

The V and J genes are TRBV30 and TRBJ1-1; 7 positions agree with TRBD1. Germline loops: CDR1 GTSNPN, CDR2 SVGIG (reference sequence). Unmatched junction bases numbered 6, after V lost 0 bases and J lost 5 bases. CDR3 size: 14 residues. CDR3 DNA: TGTGCCTGGAGTGTGAGACAGGGAAGGACTGAAGCTTTCTTT. It translates to CAWSVRQGRTEAFF. Combining the CDR3 with reference TRBV30 and TRBJ1-1 gives the whole variable domain SQTIHQWPATLVQPVGSPLSLECTVEGTSNPNLYWYRQAAGRGLQLLFYSVGIGQISSEVPQNLSASRPQDRQFILSSKKLLLSDSGFYLCAWSVRQGRTEAFFGQGTRLTVV.

This chain uses TRBV14 with TRBJ2-7; TRBD1 might be the D (7 bases). V gave up 5 bases and J gave up 4 bases, with 21 bases separating them. The CDR3 loop spans 16 amino acids. Germline values: CDR1 SGHDN, CDR2 FVKESK. The CDR3 coding sequence is TGTGCCAGCAGCGAACAGGGGTCCCGGGGGAGGTACGAGCAGTACTTC. This gives the protein CASSEQGSRGRYEQYF.

The chain combines TRBV5-5 with TRBJ2-7; D not resolved. Germline V gives CDR1 SGHKS, CDR2 YYEKEE (reference sequence). This CDR3 spans 16 amino acids. Trimming stripped 2 bases from V and 2 bases from J, with 17 bases between. The CDR3 protein is CASSLGKQPQTYEQYF. The CDR3 nucleotides are TGTGCCAGCAGCTTAGGTAAACAGCCCCAAACCTACGAGCAGTACTTC.

The table lists this clone with a count of one. The junction shows a germline mismatch at one end, possibly a read error. The chain is built from TRBV9 and TRBJ2-2, with TRBD2 as a possible D gene (5 bases). This CDR3 comprises 14 residues. CDR1 and CDR2 from the germline V gene are SGDLS and YYNGEE. CDR3 sequence (DNA): TGTGCCAGCAGCGTAGTAGGGAACTCCGGGGAGTTGTTTTTT. Amino acids: CASSVVGNSGELFF.

The rearrangement links TRBV27 to TRBJ1-2; 7 bases match TRBD1. Trimming took 2 bases from V and 5 from J; bases not matched to a gene: 5. This CDR3 is built from 14 residues. CDR1 is MNHEY, CDR2 SMNVEV, per germline (reference sequence). The CDR3: CASSLTGAAYGYTF. CDR3 DNA sequence: TGTGCCAGCAGTTTAACAGGGGCGGCGTATGGCTACACCTTC.